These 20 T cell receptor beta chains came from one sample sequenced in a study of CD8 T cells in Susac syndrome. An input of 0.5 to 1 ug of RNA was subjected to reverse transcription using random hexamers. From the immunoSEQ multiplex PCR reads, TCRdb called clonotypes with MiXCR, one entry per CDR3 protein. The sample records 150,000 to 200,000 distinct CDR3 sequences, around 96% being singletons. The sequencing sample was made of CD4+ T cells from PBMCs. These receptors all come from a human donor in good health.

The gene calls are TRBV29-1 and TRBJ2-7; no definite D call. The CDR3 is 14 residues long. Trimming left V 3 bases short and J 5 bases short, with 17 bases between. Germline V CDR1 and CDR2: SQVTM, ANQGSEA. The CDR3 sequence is CSVEGPDPRHEQYF. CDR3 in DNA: TGCAGCGTTGAGGGCCCGGACCCGCGGCACGAGCAGTACTTC.

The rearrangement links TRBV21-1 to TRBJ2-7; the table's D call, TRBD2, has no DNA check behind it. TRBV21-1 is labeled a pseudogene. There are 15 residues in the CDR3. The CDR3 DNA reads TGTGCCAGCAGCAAAGAATTAGCGGGAGGGGGAGAGCAGTACTTC. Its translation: CASSKELAGGGEQYF.

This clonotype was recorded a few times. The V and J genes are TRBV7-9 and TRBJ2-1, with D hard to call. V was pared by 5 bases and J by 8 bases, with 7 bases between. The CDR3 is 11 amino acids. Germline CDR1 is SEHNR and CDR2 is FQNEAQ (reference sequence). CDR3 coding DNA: TGTGCCAGCAGCGATCGGTATGAGCAGTTCTTC. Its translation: CASSDRYEQFF. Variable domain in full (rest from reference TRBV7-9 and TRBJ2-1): DTGVSQNPRHKITKRGQNVTFRCDPISEHNRLYWYRQTLGQGPEFLTYFQNEAQLEKSRLLSDRFSAERPKGSFSTLEIQRTEQGDSAMYLCASSDRYEQFFGPGTRLTVL.

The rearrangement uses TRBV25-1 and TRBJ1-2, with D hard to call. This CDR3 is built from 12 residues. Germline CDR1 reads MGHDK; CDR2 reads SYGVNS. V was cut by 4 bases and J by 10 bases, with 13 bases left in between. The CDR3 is CASSAGRPFYTF. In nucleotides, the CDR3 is TGTGCCAGCAGTGCGGGGAGACCCTTCTACACCTTC.

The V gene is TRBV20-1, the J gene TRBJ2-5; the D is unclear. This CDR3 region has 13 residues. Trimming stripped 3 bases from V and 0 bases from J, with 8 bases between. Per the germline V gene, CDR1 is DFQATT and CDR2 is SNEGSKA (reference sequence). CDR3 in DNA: TGCAGTGCTAGCGGTCGTGACCAAGAGACCCAGTACTTC. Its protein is CSASGRDQETQYF.

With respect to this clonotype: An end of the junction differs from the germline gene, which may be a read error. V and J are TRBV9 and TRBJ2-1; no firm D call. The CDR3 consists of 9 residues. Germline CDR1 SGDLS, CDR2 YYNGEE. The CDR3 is CASSPLQVF. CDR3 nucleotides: TGTGCCAGCAGCCCCCTCCAAGTCTTC.

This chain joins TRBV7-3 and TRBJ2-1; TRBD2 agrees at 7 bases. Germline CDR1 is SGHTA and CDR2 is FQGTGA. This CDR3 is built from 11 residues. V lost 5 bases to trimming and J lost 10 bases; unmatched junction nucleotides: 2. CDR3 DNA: TGTGCCAGCAGCAGGGGAGGGGAGCAGTTCTTC. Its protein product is CASSRGGEQFF. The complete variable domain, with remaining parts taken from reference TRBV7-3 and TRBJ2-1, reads GAGVSQTPSNKVTEKGKYVELRCDPISGHTALYWYRQSLGQGPEFLIYFQGTGAADDSGLPNDRFFAVRPEGSVSTLKIQRTERGDSAVYLCASSRGGEQFFGPGTRLTVL.

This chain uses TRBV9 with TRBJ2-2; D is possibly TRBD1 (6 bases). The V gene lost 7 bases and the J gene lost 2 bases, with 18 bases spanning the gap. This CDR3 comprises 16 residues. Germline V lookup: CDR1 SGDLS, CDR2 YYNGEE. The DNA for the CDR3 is TGTGCCAGCGGAGGAAGTTGGGGGCGTAACACCGGGGAGCTGTTTTTT. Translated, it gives CASGGSWGRNTGELFF.

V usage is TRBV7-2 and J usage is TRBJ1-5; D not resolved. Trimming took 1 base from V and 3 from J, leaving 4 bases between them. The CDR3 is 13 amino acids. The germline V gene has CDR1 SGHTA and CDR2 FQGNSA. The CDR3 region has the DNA TGTGCCAGCAGCTTAGATACCAATCAGCCCCAGCATTTT. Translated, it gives CASSLDTNQPQHF.

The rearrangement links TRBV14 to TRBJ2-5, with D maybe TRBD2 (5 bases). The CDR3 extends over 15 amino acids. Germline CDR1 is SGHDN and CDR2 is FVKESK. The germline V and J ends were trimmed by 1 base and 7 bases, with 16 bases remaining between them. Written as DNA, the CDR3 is TGTGCCAGCAGCCAAGGCCTTCGGGAATGGGGGACCCAGTACTTC. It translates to CASSQGLREWGTQYF.

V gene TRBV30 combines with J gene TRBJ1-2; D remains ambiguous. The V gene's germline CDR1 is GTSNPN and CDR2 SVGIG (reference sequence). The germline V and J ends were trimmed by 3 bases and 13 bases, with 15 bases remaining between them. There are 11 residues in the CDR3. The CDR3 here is CAWRVDGECTF. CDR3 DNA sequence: TGTGCCTGGAGAGTGGACGGGGAGTGCACCTTC. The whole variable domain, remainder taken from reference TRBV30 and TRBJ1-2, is SQTIHQWPATLVQPVGSPLSLECTVEGTSNPNLYWYRQAAGRGLQLLFYSVGIGQISSEVPQNLSASRPQDRQFILSSKKLLLSDSGFYLCAWRVDGECTFGSGTRLTVV.

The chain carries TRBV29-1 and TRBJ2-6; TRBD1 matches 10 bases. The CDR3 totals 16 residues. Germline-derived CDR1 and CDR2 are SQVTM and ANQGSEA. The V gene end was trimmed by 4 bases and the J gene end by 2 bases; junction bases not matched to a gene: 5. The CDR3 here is CSVGRGTGAGANVLTF. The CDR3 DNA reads TGCAGCGTTGGGCGTGGGACAGGGGCTGGGGCCAACGTCCTGACTTTC. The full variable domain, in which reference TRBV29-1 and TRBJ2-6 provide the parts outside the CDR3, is SAVISQKPSRDICQRGTSLTIQCQVDSQVTMMFWYRQQPGQSLTLIATANQGSEATYESGFVIDKFPISRPNLTFSTLTVSNMSPEDSSIYLCSVGRGTGAGANVLTFGAGSRLTVL.

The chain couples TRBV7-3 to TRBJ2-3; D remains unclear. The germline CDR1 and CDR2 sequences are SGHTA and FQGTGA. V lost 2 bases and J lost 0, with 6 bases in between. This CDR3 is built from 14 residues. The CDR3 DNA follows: TGTGCCAGCAGCTTAGACCATAGCACAGATACGCAGTATTTT. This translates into CASSLDHSTDTQYF. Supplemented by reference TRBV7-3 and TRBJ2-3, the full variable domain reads GAGVSQTPSNKVTEKGKYVELRCDPISGHTALYWYRQSLGQGPEFLIYFQGTGAADDSGLPNDRFFAVRPEGSVSTLKIQRTERGDSAVYLCASSLDHSTDTQYFGPGTRLTVL.

CDR3 sequence: CSVLGRRFSTDTQYF. The CDR3 DNA reads as TGCAGCGTTCTTGGTCGGCGATTTAGCACAGATACGCAGTATTTT. The chain joins TRBV20-1 to TRBJ2-3; D is unresolved. Germline V lookup: CDR1 DFQATT, CDR2 SNEGSKA (reference sequence). The CDR3 covers 15 residues.

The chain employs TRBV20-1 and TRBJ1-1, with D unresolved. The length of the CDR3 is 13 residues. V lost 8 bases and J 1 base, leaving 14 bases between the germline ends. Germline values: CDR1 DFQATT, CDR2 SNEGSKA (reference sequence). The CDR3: CSTNRGWNTEAFF. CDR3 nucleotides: TGCAGTACAAACCGGGGATGGAACACTGAAGCTTTCTTT.

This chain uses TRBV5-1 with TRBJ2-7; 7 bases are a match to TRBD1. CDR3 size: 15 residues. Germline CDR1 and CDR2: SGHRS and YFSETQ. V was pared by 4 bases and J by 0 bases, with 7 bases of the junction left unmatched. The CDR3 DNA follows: TGCGCCAGCAGCCCGGGACAGTTGAGCTCCTACGAGCAGTACTTC. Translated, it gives CASSPGQLSSYEQYF.

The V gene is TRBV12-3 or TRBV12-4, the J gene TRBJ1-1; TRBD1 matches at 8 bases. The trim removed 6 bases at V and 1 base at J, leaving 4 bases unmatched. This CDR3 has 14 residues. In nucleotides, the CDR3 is TGTGCCAGCAGGGACAGGGTCCGGAACACTGAAGCTTTCTTT. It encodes CASRDRVRNTEAFF.

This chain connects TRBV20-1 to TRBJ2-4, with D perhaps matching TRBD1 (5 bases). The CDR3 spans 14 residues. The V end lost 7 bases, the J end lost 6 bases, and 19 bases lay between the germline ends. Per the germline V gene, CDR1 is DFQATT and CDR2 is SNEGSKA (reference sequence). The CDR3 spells CSVLSAAQGNIQYF. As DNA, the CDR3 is TGCAGTGTCCTCTCCGCAGCCCAGGGAAACATTCAGTACTTC.

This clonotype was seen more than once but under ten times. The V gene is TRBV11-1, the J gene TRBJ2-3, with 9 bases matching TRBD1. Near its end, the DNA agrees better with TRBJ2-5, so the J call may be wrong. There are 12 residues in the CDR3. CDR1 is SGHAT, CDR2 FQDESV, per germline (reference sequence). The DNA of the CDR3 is TGTGCCAGCAGCGGGACAGGGCGGACCCAGTACTTC. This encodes CASSGTGRTQYF.

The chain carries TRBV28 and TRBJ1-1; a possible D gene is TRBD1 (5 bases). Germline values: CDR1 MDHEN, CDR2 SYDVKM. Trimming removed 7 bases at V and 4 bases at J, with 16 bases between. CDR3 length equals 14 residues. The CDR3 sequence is CASTPQPGLTEAFF. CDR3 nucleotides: TGTGCCAGCACCCCTCAGCCGGGGCTCACTGAAGCTTTCTTT. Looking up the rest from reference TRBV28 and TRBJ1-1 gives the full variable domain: DVKVTQSSRYLVKRTGEKVFLECVQDMDHENMFWYRQDPGLGLRLIYFSYDVKMKEKGDIPEGYSVSREKKERFSLILESASTNQTSMYLCASTPQPGLTEAFFGQGTRLTVV.